The present TCR beta chain was sequenced within a study of CD8+ T cells in alopecia areata. Treatment indicated: oral pan-JAK inhibitor, 5-10 mg twice daily. RNA, once extracted, was reverse transcribed into cDNA for use as the sequencing template. Method: immunoSEQ multiplex PCR; TCRdb's copy keeps in-frame clones and lacks some. Of roughly 100,000 clones in the sample, about nine tenths were seen once. This CDR3 spans 14 amino acids. Trimming removed 5 bases at V and 0 bases at J, with 11 bases between. CDR1 and CDR2 from the germline V gene are PRHDT and FYEKMQ (reference sequence). The genes are TRBV13 and TRBJ2-7; D may match TRBD1 or TRBD2 (5 bases each). This specimen consisted of CD8+ T cells sorted from blood, obtained around week 34, from a patient treated with tofacitinib. This clonotype originated in a human donor with alopecia areata. The CDR3 spells CASSPRDHSYEQYF. CDR3 DNA sequence: TGTGCCAGCAGCCCCCGGGACCACTCCTACGAGCAGTACTTC.